This entry lists 8 T cell receptor beta chains sequenced from one sample in a study of cytomegalovirus exposure and HLA in healthy donors. Produced via immunoSEQ multiplex PCR; TCRdb's table is partial and in-frame only. The sample lists around 150,000 clones; 85% to 90% were seen once. Sequencing was performed on PBMCs. These receptors were collected from a woman under 30 in good health and CMV-seropositive.

This chain links TRBV2 with TRBJ1-5, with D hard to call. Germline CDR1 SNHLY, CDR2 FYNNEI. This CDR3 spans 12 amino acids. Deletions cut 0 bases from V and 7 bases from J, with 4 bases between. This CDR3 reads CASSEARQPQHF. As DNA, the CDR3 is TGTGCCAGCAGTGAAGCGCGGCAGCCCCAGCATTTT.

V gene TRBV25-1 combines with J gene TRBJ2-7; the D is unclear. V was cut by 6 bases and J by 2 bases, with 8 bases left in between. Germline loops: CDR1 MGHDK, CDR2 SYGVNS. The CDR3 covers 12 residues. The CDR3: CASRGGPYEQYF. The CDR3 DNA is TGTGCCAGCAGGGGTGGGCCCTACGAGCAGTACTTC.

This clone was recorded once. The chain employs TRBV2 and TRBJ2-4, with 8 nucleotides matching TRBD1. The V segment lost 2 bases and the J segment 3 bases; nucleotides outside the gene matches: 3. Looked up from germline, CDR1 is SNHLY and CDR2 is FYNNEI. The CDR3 length is 15 residues. CDR3 nucleotides: TGTGCCAGCAGTGAATGGACAGGGAACAAAAACATTCAGTACTTC. This encodes CASSEWTGNKNIQYF.

CDR3 region: CASSQDADAGQPRVNIQYF. The CDR3 region has the DNA TGTGCCAGCAGCCAAGATGCTGATGCGGGGCAGCCCAGGGTAAACATTCAGTACTTC. The chain carries TRBV4-2 and TRBJ2-4; a possible D gene is TRBD2 (6 bases). This CDR3 region has 19 residues. Germline CDR1 is LGHNA and CDR2 is YNFKEQ. V lost 0 bases, J lost 6 bases, and 24 bases lay in between.

This chain connects TRBV7-2 to TRBJ2-3; D not resolved. CDR1 and CDR2 from the germline V gene are SGHTA and FQGNSA. Trimming stripped 5 bases from V and 0 bases from J, with 9 bases between. The CDR3 covers 14 residues. The CDR3 here is CASSLLRSTDTQYF. The DNA of the CDR3 is TGTGCCAGCAGCCTCCTACGGAGCACAGATACGCAGTATTTT.

The chain employs TRBV2 and TRBJ2-3, with TRBD2 identical over 9 bases. This CDR3 region has 18 residues. CDR1 and CDR2 (germline): SNHLY, FYNNEI. V was pared by 0 bases and J by 0 bases, with 7 bases of the junction left unmatched. The CDR3 DNA sequence: TGTGCCAGCAGTGAAGCCCGCCTGACTAGCGGAAGCACAGATACGCAGTATTTT. Its protein product is CASSEARLTSGSTDTQYF.

The rearrangement joins TRBV5-6 to TRBJ2-4, with a tentative D call TRBD1 (5 bases). With 1 base removed from V and 0 bases from J, the gap between germline ends came to 11 bases. The CDR3 covers 16 residues. CDR1 is SGHDT, CDR2 YYEEEE, per germline. Here the CDR3 reads CASSLRGPLAKNIQYF. CDR3 sequence (DNA): TGTGCCAGCAGCTTGAGGGGTCCCCTAGCCAAAAACATTCAGTACTTC.

V and J are TRBV18 and TRBJ2-1; TRBD2 aligns across 12 bases. After removal of 3 bases from V and 1 base from J, the junction contained 4 bases not matched to a gene. The CDR3 contains 17 residues. Germline V lookup: CDR1 KGHSH, CDR2 LQKENI. The CDR3 coding sequence is TGTGCCAGCTCACCGATGACTAGCGGGAGTTCCTACAATGAGCAGTTCTTC. It codes for CASSPMTSGSSYNEQFF.